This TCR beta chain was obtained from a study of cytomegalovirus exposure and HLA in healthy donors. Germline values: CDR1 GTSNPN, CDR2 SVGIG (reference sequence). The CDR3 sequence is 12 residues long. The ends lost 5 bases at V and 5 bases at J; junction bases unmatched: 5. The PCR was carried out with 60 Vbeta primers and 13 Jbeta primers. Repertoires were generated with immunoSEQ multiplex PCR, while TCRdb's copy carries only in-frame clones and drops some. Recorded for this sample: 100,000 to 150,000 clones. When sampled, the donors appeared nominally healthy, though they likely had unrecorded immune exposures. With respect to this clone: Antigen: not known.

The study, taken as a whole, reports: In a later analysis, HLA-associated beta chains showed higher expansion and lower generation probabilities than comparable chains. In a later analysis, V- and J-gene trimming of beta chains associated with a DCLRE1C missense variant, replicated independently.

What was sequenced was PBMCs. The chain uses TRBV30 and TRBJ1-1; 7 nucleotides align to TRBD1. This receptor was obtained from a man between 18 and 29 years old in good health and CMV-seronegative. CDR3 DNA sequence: TGTGCCTGGGACCAGGGGGAAACTGAAGCTTTCTTT. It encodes CAWDQGETEAFF.